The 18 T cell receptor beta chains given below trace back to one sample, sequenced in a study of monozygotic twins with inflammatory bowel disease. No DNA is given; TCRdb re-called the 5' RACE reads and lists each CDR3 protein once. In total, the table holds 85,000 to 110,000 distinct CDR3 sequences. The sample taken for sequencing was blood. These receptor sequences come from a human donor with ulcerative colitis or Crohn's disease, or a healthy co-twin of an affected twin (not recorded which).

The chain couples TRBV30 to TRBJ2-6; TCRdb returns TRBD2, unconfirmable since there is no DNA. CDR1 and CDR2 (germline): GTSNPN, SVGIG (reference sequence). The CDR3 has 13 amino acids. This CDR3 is CAWRGLGGNVLTF. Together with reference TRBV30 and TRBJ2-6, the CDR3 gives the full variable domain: SQTIHQWPATLVQPVGSPLSLECTVEGTSNPNLYWYRQAAGRGLQLLFYSVGIGQISSEVPQNLSASRPQDRQFILSSKKLLLSDSGFYLCAWRGLGGNVLTFGAGSRLTVL.

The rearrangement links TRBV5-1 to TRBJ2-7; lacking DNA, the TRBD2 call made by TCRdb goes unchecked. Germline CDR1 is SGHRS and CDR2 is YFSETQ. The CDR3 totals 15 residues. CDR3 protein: CASSLEGRSMDEQYF.

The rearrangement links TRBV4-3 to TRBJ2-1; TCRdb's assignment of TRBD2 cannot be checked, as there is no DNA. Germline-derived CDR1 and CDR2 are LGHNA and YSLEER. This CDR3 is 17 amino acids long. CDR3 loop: CASSQAPPSGGYNEQFF.

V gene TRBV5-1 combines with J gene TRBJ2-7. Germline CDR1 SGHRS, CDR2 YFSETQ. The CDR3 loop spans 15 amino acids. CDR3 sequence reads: CASSLTAGLTYEQYF.

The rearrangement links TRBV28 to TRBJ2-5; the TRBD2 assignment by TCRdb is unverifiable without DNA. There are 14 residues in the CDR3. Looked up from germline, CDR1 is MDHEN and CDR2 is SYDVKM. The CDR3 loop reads CASRPGLAQETQYF.

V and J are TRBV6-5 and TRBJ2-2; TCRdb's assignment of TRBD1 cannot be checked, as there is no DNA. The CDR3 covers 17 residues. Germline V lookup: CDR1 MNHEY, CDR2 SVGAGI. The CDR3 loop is CASSYPRGTGDTGELFF.

CDR3 loop: CASSLVQVAEQFF. The genes are TRBV5-1 and TRBJ2-1; as DNA is missing, the TRBD1 call by TCRdb cannot be tested. CDR1 and CDR2 (germline): SGHRS, YFSETQ. CDR3 length equals 13 residues. Filled out from reference TRBV5-1 and TRBJ2-1, the complete variable domain reads KAGVTQTPRYLIKTRGQQVTLSCSPISGHRSVSWYQQTPGQGLQFLFEYFSETQRNKGNFPGRFSGRQFSNSRSEMNVSTLELGDSALYLCASSLVQVAEQFFGPGTRLTVL.

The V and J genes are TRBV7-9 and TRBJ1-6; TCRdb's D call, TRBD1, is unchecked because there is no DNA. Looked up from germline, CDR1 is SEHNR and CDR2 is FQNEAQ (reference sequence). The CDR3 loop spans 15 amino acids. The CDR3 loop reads CASSSQGVANSPLHF.

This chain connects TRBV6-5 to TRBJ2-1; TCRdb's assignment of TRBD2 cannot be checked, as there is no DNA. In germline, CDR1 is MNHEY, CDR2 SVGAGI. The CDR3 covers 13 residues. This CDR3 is CASIRSGGNEQFF.

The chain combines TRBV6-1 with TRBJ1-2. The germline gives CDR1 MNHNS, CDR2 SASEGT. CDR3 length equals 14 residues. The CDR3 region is CASSEAESRYGYTF.

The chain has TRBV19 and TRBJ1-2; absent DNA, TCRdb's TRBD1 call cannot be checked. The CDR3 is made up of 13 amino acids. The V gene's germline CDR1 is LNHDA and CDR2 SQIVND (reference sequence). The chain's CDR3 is CASSDRMTYGYTF.

CDR3 residues: CASSMTSGPKGDRYEQYF. The chain joins TRBV11-1 to TRBJ2-7; TCRdb names TRBD2, which stays unverified in the absence of DNA. The CDR3 has 18 amino acids. Germline V gives CDR1 SGHAT, CDR2 FQDESV (reference sequence).

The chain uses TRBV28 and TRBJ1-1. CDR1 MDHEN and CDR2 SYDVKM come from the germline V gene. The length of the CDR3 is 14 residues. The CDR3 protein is CASRPTVSGTEAFF.

This CDR3 is CASTGTVNQPQHF. V gene TRBV12-3 or TRBV12-4 combines with J gene TRBJ1-5; absent DNA, TCRdb's TRBD1 call cannot be checked. The CDR3 length is 13 residues.

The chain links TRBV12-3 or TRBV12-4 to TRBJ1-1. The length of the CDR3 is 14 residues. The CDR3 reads CASSIHGMNTEAFF.

The CDR3 is CSAPQGLPNQPQHF. This chain joins TRBV20-1 and TRBJ1-5; there is no DNA to check the TCRdb D call of TRBD1. This CDR3 comprises 14 residues. Looked up from germline, CDR1 is DFQATT and CDR2 is SNEGSKA (reference sequence).

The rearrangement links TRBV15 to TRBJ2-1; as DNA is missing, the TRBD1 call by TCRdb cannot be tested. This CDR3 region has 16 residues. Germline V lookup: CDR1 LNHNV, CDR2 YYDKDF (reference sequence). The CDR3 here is CATSKPGRGEHNEQFF.

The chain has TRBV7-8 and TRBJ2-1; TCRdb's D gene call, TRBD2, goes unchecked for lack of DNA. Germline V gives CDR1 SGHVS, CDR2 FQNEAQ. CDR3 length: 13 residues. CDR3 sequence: CATSSGTYNEQFF.